This T cell receptor beta chain was sequenced in a study of T cell changes during pregnancy in multiple sclerosis. The CDR3 totals 13 residues. With V trimmed by 7 bases and J by 4 bases, 5 bases remained unmatched. Germline lookup yields CDR1 MNHEY and CDR2 SVGAGI. Sequencing was performed with immunoSEQ multiplex PCR; in TCRdb, only in-frame clones are kept and a portion is missing. The repertoire holds around 100,000 clones, with roughly nine tenths as singletons. Sequenced here: peripheral blood, sampled after pregnancy. The chain is built from TRBV6-5 and TRBJ2-5, with TRBD1 matching over 8 bases. This sequence was found in a female donor with multiple sclerosis, enrolled in a pregnancy study. This CDR3 is CASKETGAETQYF. The CDR3 nucleotides read TGTGCCAGCAAAGAGACAGGGGCAGAGACCCAGTACTTC.